This TCR beta chain was obtained from a study of regulatory T cells after allogeneic stem cell transplantation (dated by TCRdb to between 2018 and 2020). About the investigation overall: Patients were divided into groups based on whether acute graft-versus-host disease developed within 100 days of stem cell transplantation. Fluorescence-activated cell sorting was used to isolate CD4+CD25+CD127- regulatory T cells from patient PBMCs. Conventional CD4+ T cells defined as CD4+CD25+/-CD127+ were also sorted and TCR-sequenced for comparison in the study. Between patients who did and did not develop acute graft-versus-host disease, the study compared the regulatory T-cell TCR repertoire following allogeneic stem cell transplantation.

The CDR3, cysteine through phenylalanine, is 13 amino acids long. Only CDR3 DNA is held: 39 bases, read in frame from base 1. Reading the germline V gene gives CDR1 SQVTM and CDR2 ANQGSEA. The study at large found these results: A less diverse, more focused regulatory T-cell TCR repertoire was observed in patients without graft-versus-host disease than in patients with the disease. Because of the small patient sample size, validation of the findings in a larger cohort was required. No regulatory T-cell clones were found to be shared by all patients, and no significant correlation was observed between sorted cell numbers and the inverse Simpson index. No significant difference in conventional CD4+ T-cell repertoire diversity was found between patients with and without graft-versus-host disease. In non-GvHD patients, the top 10 regulatory T-cell clones took up a significantly larger share of the repertoire, which suggests that presumably allo-specific protective clones had expanded.

About this clonotype itself: The antigen it recognizes is unknown. Relative to the germline gene, one junction end is altered; a read error may explain this.

The time point label on this specimen signifies: 30 days after allogeneic hematopoietic stem cell transplantation. At 30 days after allogeneic hematopoietic stem cell transplantation, peripheral blood mononuclear cells were collected from the patients. Sequencing instrument: Illumina MiSeq. Reverse transcription of RNA was performed with the SMARTer RACE cDNA Amplification kit, after which the TCR beta CDR3 region was amplified. RNA from sorted cells was extracted with the RNeasy Mini Kit. TCR beta amplicons were sequenced using Illumina paired-end sequencing. Per the authors' processing: MiXCR, VDJtools and the tcR R package were the tools used to analyze the TCR repertoire. The inverse Simpson index served to quantify diversity, and clones were sorted into rare, small, medium or expanded bins based on their proportion of the repertoire. The raw public data were reprocessed by TCRdb itself: fastp quality trimming at Q25, MiXCR clonotype calling, in-frame beta chains only. Merged by CDR3 protein, the rows form single entries marked with the most common genes and DNA. TCRdb's processing, not the authors' own work, is the source of the V and J calls. This sample is represented by about 360 distinct CDR3 sequences; roughly 18% of them were singletons. The biggest ten clones account for about a fifth of the sample.

The rearranged segments are TRBV29-1 and TRBJ2-1, and perhaps TRBD1 as D gene, on 5 matching bases. The origin of this receptor is a human patient who had an allogeneic stem cell transplant, so the T cells may come from the graft donor. The source was sorted CD4+ T cells from blood (whether regulatory or conventional is not recorded), collected 30 days after allogeneic stem cell transplant. CDR3 reads: CSVDPQGRVEQIF. The sequenced DNA is TGCAGCGTTGACCCCCAGGGAAGGGTTGAGCAGATCTTC.